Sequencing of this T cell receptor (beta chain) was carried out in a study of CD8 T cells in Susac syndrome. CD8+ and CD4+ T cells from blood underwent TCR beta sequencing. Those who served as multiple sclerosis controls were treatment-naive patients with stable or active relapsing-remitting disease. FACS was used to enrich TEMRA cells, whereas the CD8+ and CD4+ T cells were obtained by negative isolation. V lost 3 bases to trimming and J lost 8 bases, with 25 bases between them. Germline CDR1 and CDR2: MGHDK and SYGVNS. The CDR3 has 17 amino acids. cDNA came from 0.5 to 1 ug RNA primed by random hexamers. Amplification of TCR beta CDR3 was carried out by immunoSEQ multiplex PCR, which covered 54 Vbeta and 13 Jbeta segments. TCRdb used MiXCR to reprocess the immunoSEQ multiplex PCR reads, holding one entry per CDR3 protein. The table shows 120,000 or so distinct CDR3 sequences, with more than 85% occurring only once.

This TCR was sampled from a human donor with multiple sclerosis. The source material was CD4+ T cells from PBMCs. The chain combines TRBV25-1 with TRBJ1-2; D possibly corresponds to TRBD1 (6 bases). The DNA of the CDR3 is TGTGCCAGCAGTGATCGGGGTGAACAGGGTTTAGCTATGGGCTACACCTTC. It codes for CASSDRGEQGLAMGYTF.